The 9 T cell receptor beta chains below were found in one sample sequenced in a study of spatial heterogeneity in lung cancer. One entry per CDR3 protein results from TCRdb running MiXCR on the 5' RACE reads. The table shows under 75,000 distinct CDR3 sequences, with 8% to 10% occurring only once. Regarding time point: blood at routine non-recurrence follow-up after resection. Specimen: PBMCs, collected at follow-up. These receptors originate from a female donor with early-stage non-small cell lung cancer.

This clonotype was seen repeatedly, ten times or more. The rearrangement uses TRBV18 and TRBJ1-5; D might be TRBD1 (5 bases). V was pared by 3 bases and J by 3 bases, with 9 bases between. Germline V gives CDR1 KGHSH, CDR2 LQKENI. The CDR3 loop spans 14 amino acids. The CDR3 nucleotides read TGTGCCAGCTCACCCCCAGGGTTCAATCAGCCCCAGCATTTT. Its translation: CASSPPGFNQPQHF.

This clonotype occurred many times. The V call is TRBV5-6, the J call TRBJ2-5; possible D gene TRBD2, 5 bases. Germline values: CDR1 SGHDT, CDR2 YYEEEE. This CDR3 has 13 residues. Deletions cut 1 base from V and 4 bases from J, with 8 bases between. The CDR3 here is CASSLLAGETQYF. In nucleotides, the CDR3 is TGTGCCAGCAGCTTGCTGGCGGGAGAGACCCAGTACTTC.

This clonotype was seen many times. This sequence joins TRBV6-5 and TRBJ1-5; D not resolved. This CDR3 is 14 amino acids long. Looked up from germline, CDR1 is MNHEY and CDR2 is SVGAGI. V lost 0 bases to trimming and J lost 5 bases, with 8 bases between them. The CDR3 DNA sequence: TGTGCCAGCAGTTACTCCAACAGAGATCAGCCCCAGCATTTT. It encodes CASSYSNRDQPQHF.

The sample holds many counts of this clonotype. V gene TRBV4-1 combines with J gene TRBJ1-5, with 7 bases aligning to TRBD1. Looked up from germline, CDR1 is MGHRA and CDR2 is YSYEKL. This CDR3 has 16 amino acids. V was clipped by 6 bases and J by 4 bases; unmatched bases: 12. CDR3 residues: CASRERPTGENQPQHF. CDR3 DNA: TGCGCCAGCAGGGAAAGGCCCACAGGGGAGAATCAGCCCCAGCATTTT.

This clonotype was seen many times. The CDR3 DNA reads as TGTGCCAGTAGCCGTACAGGGGCGACAGATACGCAGTATTTT. Residues: CASSRTGATDTQYF. The genes are TRBV19 and TRBJ2-3; 7 positions agree with TRBD1. The CDR3 length is 14 residues. Germline lookup yields CDR1 LNHDA and CDR2 SQIVND (reference sequence). The V and J ends lost 6 bases and 3 bases, in that order; junction bases with no gene match: 6.

CDR3 DNA sequence: TGCAGCGTCCGATCCGGGACAGGGTGGACTGAAGCTTTCTTT. Translated: CSVRSGTGWTEAFF. This chain uses TRBV29-1 with TRBJ1-1; 9 bases agree with TRBD1. This CDR3 is 14 amino acids long. The germline CDR1 and CDR2 sequences are SQVTM and ANQGSEA. Trimming removed 6 bases from V and 5 bases from J; junction bases left unmatched: 10.

Comments on this clonotype: A read error may explain this, as a much larger clone is one base away. This sequence joins TRBV7-9 and TRBJ1-1; D might be TRBD1 (5 bases). Per germline, CDR1 SEHNR and CDR2 FQNEAQ (reference sequence). The CDR3 contains 13 residues. CDR3 region: CASSLVPGTEAYF. The CDR3 DNA is TGTGCCAGCAGCTTAGTCCCGGGGACTGAAGCTTACTTT.

This clonotype was detected only a few times. This sequence joins TRBV25-1 and TRBJ1-5, with D unclear. The germline V gene encodes CDR1 MGHDK and CDR2 SYGVNS. With 0 bases removed from V and 6 bases from J, the gap between germline ends came to 6 bases. This CDR3 spans 13 amino acids. The CDR3 nucleotides are TGTGCCAGCAGTGAATATCTAGGTCAGCCCCAGCATTTT. It is translated as CASSEYLGQPQHF.

In its sample, this clonotype was seen a few times. This CDR3 reads CAIATSGYNEQFF. The CDR3 region has the DNA TGTGCCATCGCGACTAGCGGATACAATGAGCAGTTCTTC. The chain has TRBV28 and TRBJ2-1; 9 bases map to TRBD2. The CDR3 is made up of 13 amino acids. Germline CDR1 MDHEN, CDR2 SYDVKM. The V gene end was trimmed by 10 bases and the J gene end by 4 bases; junction bases not matched to a gene: 5.